This T cell receptor (beta chain) was identified during a study of shared clonotypes between healthy human individuals. Produced via immunoSEQ multiplex PCR; TCRdb's table is partial and in-frame only. The repertoire holds hundreds of thousands of clones, 97% seen once, with 0.057% in the top ten. Trimming removed 0 bases from V and 3 bases from J; junction bases left unmatched: 12. The CDR3 is 18 amino acids. The sequence was obtained from a woman aged 30 to 39 in good health. What was sequenced was naive CD4+ T cells sorted from blood. As to subset: CD45RA+ positively selected. V usage is TRBV23-1 and J usage is TRBJ2-3; 7 nucleotides align to TRBD2. TRBV23-1 counts as an open reading frame of uncertain function. The CDR3 nucleotides read TGCGCCAGCAGTCAATCCTCAATACAGCGGGAATTGACAGATACGCAGTATTTT. Its protein is CASSQSSIQRELTDTQYF.